Sequencing of this T cell receptor beta chain was carried out in a study of blood T cell repertoires in COVID-19. On the study more broadly: COVID-19 samples, acute and convalescent, were from the United States, Italy and Spain. PBMCs, B-cell-depleted T cells, or T cells were the source of the cDNA or gDNA that made up the material.

V lost 5 bases and J lost 7; bases outside the gene matches: 3. This CDR3 is 15 amino acids long. The V gene's germline CDR1 is MNHEY and CDR2 SVGEGT. The Seattle site enrolled patients during active infection and followed them longitudinally. How the authors handled the data: Using reference gene primer amplification, nucleated cell counts were estimated. Produced via immunoSEQ multiplex PCR; TCRdb's table is partial and in-frame only. The D gene and trimming were derived from the DNA, and the V and J assignments and clone size from that table. The sample has under 200,000 clones, around nine tenths seen once; the top ten hold just over 2.5%.

The sequence came from a woman older than 75 with COVID-19, enrolled during active disease. Sequencing was carried out using peripheral blood. The rearrangement uses TRBV6-2 or TRBV6-3 and TRBJ2-1, with 15 bases aligning to TRBD2. CDR3 DNA: TGTGCCAGCAGTAACGGACTAGCGGGAGGGAATGAGCAGTTCTTC. This translates into CASSNGLAGGNEQFF.